The 23 T cell receptor beta chains reported below all come from one sample, sequenced in a study of blood T cell repertoires in COVID-19. This table comes from immunoSEQ multiplex PCR, and its TCRdb copy is limited to in-frame clones, with some not included. In the table there are almost 55,000 clones, 75% to 95% of which are singletons. What was sequenced was peripheral blood. The receptors originated from a woman in her 40s with active COVID-19.

This chain joins TRBV6-5 and TRBJ2-7; no clear D gene. The length of the CDR3 is 13 residues. V was clipped by 6 bases and J by 3 bases, with 12 bases between them. In germline, CDR1 is MNHEY, CDR2 SVGAGI. In nucleotides, the CDR3 is TGTGCCAGCAGCATAACAGAGTACTACGAGCAGTACTTC. Translated, it gives CASSITEYYEQYF.

The CDR3 loop reads CASSLGARRGGSWETQYF. CDR3 sequence (DNA): TGTGCCAGCAGCTTGGGGGCCCGTCGGGGGGGCTCATGGGAGACCCAGTACTTC. This chain connects TRBV5-4 to TRBJ2-5; 8 bases line up with TRBD2. CDR1 SGHNT and CDR2 YYREEE come from the germline V gene (reference sequence). There are 18 residues in the CDR3. J gave up 5 bases and V 0 bases, and 15 bases lay outside the gene matches.

This chain uses TRBV19 with TRBJ2-2, with 8 bases aligning to TRBD1. The CDR3 loop spans 16 amino acids. V lost 5 bases and J lost 4; bases outside the gene matches: 9. Germline CDR1 reads LNHDA; CDR2 reads SQIVND (reference sequence). The CDR3 DNA reads as TGTGCCAGTAGTCCCGACCAGGGGGCGGGCACCGGGGAGCTGTTTTTT. Translated, it gives CASSPDQGAGTGELFF.

This rearrangement joins TRBV27 to TRBJ1-2; 7 bases align to TRBD1. This CDR3 is 15 amino acids long. The J segment lost 8 bases and the V segment lost 4 bases, leaving 13 bases of the junction unmatched. Germline-derived CDR1 and CDR2 are MNHEY and SMNVEV (reference sequence). CDR3 protein: CASSSPPLTGRGYTF. In DNA, the CDR3 is TGTGCCAGCAGTTCCCCTCCGTTGACAGGGCGCGGCTACACCTTC.

This rearrangement joins TRBV19 to TRBJ1-2, with TRBD1 identical over 9 bases. The V segment lost 1 base and the J segment 2 bases; nucleotides outside the gene matches: 2. Germline CDR1 LNHDA, CDR2 SQIVND (reference sequence). This CDR3 contains 15 residues. The CDR3 here is CASSIGGQGNYGYTF. The CDR3 bases are TGTGCCAGTAGTATAGGAGGACAGGGGAACTATGGCTACACCTTC.

V is TRBV5-6 and J is TRBJ1-1; D gene uncertain. V lost 1 base and J lost 4, with 11 bases in between. The CDR3 totals 14 residues. Germline values: CDR1 SGHDT, CDR2 YYEEEE. CDR3 nucleotides: TGTGCCAGCAGCTTGAGTAGTCACGGCACTGAAGCTTTCTTT. Amino acid sequence: CASSLSSHGTEAFF.

V and J are TRBV2 and TRBJ1-5; 10 bases fit TRBD1. The germline CDR1 and CDR2 sequences are SNHLY and FYNNEI. Trimming took 6 bases from V and 3 from J; bases not matched to a gene: 5. This CDR3 is built from 15 residues. In DNA form, the CDR3 reads TGTGCCAGCAGCCCGGGACAGGGGATCAATCAGCCCCAGCATTTT. Amino acids: CASSPGQGINQPQHF.

The chain combines TRBV30 with TRBJ1-1; D gene uncertain. The CDR3 length is 15 residues. Germline V gene sequence: CDR1 GTSNPN, CDR2 SVGIG (reference sequence). The V and J ends lost 0 bases and 4 bases respectively, with 15 bases between them. CDR3 sequence (DNA): TGTGCCTGGAGTGTGAAGCGAAGGCTGGGCACTGAAGCTTTCTTT. Its protein product is CAWSVKRRLGTEAFF.

The chain recombines TRBV7-8 with TRBJ1-3, with 8 nucleotides matching TRBD1. The CDR3 loop spans 16 amino acids. The germline V gene has CDR1 SGHVS and CDR2 FQNEAQ. Trimming took 3 bases from V and 2 from J; bases not matched to a gene: 6. The CDR3 is CASSFPGQVPGNTIYF. The CDR3, as DNA: TGTGCCAGCAGCTTCCCGGGACAGGTCCCTGGAAACACCATATATTTT.

This chain uses TRBV11-3 with TRBJ2-1; 8 nucleotides align to TRBD2. J was trimmed by 7 bases and V by 2 bases; bases with no gene match: 10. Germline V gene lookup returns CDR1 SGHNT and CDR2 YENEEA. The CDR3 has 16 residues. The CDR3 is CASSLTFGGGLNEQFF. The CDR3 region has the DNA TGTGCCAGCAGCTTAACCTTTGGCGGGGGGTTAAATGAGCAGTTCTTC. The full variable domain, in which reference TRBV11-3 and TRBJ2-1 provide the parts outside the CDR3, is EAGVVQSPRYKIIEKKQPVAFWCNPISGHNTLYWYLQNLGQGPELLIRYENEEAVDDSQLPKDRFSAERLKGVDSTLKIQPAELGDSAVYLCASSLTFGGGLNEQFFGPGTRLTVL.

The chain has TRBV30 and TRBJ1-1, with D perhaps matching TRBD1 (6 bases). Per germline, CDR1 GTSNPN and CDR2 SVGIG (reference sequence). The CDR3 spans 12 residues. Trimming removed 3 bases at V and 3 bases at J, with 8 bases between. The CDR3 DNA is TGTGCCTGGAGGTCAGGGGACACTGAAGCTTTCTTT. Its translation: CAWRSGDTEAFF.

The count of this clone is one. The genes are TRBV6-1 and TRBJ1-2, with 9 bases matching TRBD1. V lost 2 bases and J lost 9; bases outside the gene matches: 16. The CDR3 spans 17 residues. Looked up from germline, CDR1 is MNHNS and CDR2 is SASEGT. The CDR3 DNA follows: TGTGCCAGCAGTGAAAAACGTCCCGGGACAGGGCTCGATCGCTACACCTTC. It codes for CASSEKRPGTGLDRYTF.

This chain uses TRBV7-9 with TRBJ2-3; 9 bases match TRBD2. Germline V gives CDR1 SEHNR, CDR2 FQNEAQ (reference sequence). J lost 2 bases, V lost 3 bases, and 9 bases had no gene match. The CDR3 extends over 17 amino acids. CDR3 bases: TGTGCCAGCAGCTTGAGGGCGGGGGGGCCTTCCACAGATACGCAGTATTTT. Translated: CASSLRAGGPSTDTQYF.

The V and J genes are TRBV30 and TRBJ1-5; perhaps TRBD1 as D (5 bases). With 0 bases removed from V and 9 bases from J, the gap between germline ends came to 18 bases. CDR3 length: 15 residues. Germline assignment: CDR1 GTSNPN and CDR2 SVGIG (reference sequence). CDR3 residues: CAWSVQSGSGGPQHF. Written as DNA, the CDR3 is TGTGCCTGGAGTGTACAATCGGGGTCCGGGGGGCCCCAGCATTTT.

This chain uses TRBV6-5 with TRBJ2-1; TRBD2 is a possible D gene (5 bases). Germline lookup yields CDR1 MNHEY and CDR2 SVGAGI. Trimming removed 6 bases from V and 6 bases from J, with 15 bases in between. This CDR3 region has 14 residues. Written as DNA, the CDR3 is TGTGCCAGCAGCAGGACTGGACCCCCCAATGAGCAGTTCTTC. This translates into CASSRTGPPNEQFF.

The chain recombines TRBV10-3 with TRBJ1-2, with 7 bases that match TRBD1. Trimming at V came to 3 bases and at J to 8 bases, leaving 12 bases not matched to a gene. CDR3 length: 15 amino acids. Germline values: CDR1 ENHRY, CDR2 SYGVKD. The CDR3 reads CAISDPDRIRKGYTF. The CDR3 DNA is TGTGCCATCAGTGACCCGGACAGGATCCGTAAAGGCTACACCTTC.

This rearrangement joins TRBV7-2 to TRBJ2-1, with 10 bases matching TRBD2. The CDR3 extends over 17 amino acids. Trimming cost V 0 bases and J 7 bases; bases outside gene matches: 9. Germline values: CDR1 SGHTA, CDR2 FQGNSA. The CDR3 nucleotides are TGTGCCAGCAGCTTAGCGGTAGCGGGGGGATTTGGAAATGAGCAGTTCTTC. This sequence encodes CASSLAVAGGFGNEQFF.

In DNA, the CDR3 is TGTGCCAGCAGCTCACCACGCCCGATGGGGGGGAACACTGAAGCTTTCTTT. Amino acids: CASSSPRPMGGNTEAFF. The chain combines TRBV5-4 with TRBJ1-1, with D maybe TRBD1 (5 bases). V lost 3 bases, J lost 1 base, and 19 bases lay in between. Germline CDR1 SGHNT, CDR2 YYREEE (reference sequence). The CDR3 sequence is 17 residues long. Drawing the rest from reference TRBV5-4 and TRBJ1-1, the complete variable domain is ETGVTQSPTHLIKTRGQQVTLRCSSQSGHNTVSWYQQALGQGPQFIFQYYREEENGRGNFPPRFSGLQFPNYSSELNVNALELDDSALYLCASSSPRPMGGNTEAFFGQGTRLTVV.

On this clone: In the same sample, other DNA sequences code for this CDR3. This chain joins TRBV3-1 (or the pseudogene TRBV3-2) and TRBJ1-4; 8 bases align to TRBD1. The CDR3 has 14 amino acids. CDR1 LGHDT and CDR2 YNNKEL come from the germline V gene (reference sequence). Germline trimming cut 2 bases from V and 6 bases from J; bases unmatched to any gene: 2. CDR3: CASSQRQGHEKLFF. Written as DNA, the CDR3 is TGTGCCAGCAGCCAAAGACAGGGGCATGAAAAACTGTTTTTT.

The V call is TRBV5-1, the J call TRBJ2-1; no clear D gene. Trimming cost V 0 bases and J 6 bases, with 16 bases left between them. Germline loops: CDR1 SGHRS, CDR2 YFSETQ. The CDR3 totals 16 residues. CDR3 sequence: CASSLAPSLGLNEQFF. The CDR3 DNA reads TGCGCCAGCAGCTTGGCCCCCTCCCTAGGTCTCAATGAGCAGTTCTTC.

The V call is TRBV2, the J call TRBJ1-5; D is undetermined. CDR1 SNHLY and CDR2 FYNNEI come from the germline V gene. This CDR3 contains 15 residues. Trimming removed 4 bases at V and 1 base at J, with 11 bases between. The CDR3: CASSAGLVSNQPQHF. The DNA for the CDR3 is TGTGCCAGCAGTGCGGGATTAGTAAGCAATCAGCCCCAGCATTTT.

The chain employs TRBV4-1 and TRBJ2-6; maybe TRBD2 (6 bases). CDR1 and CDR2 from the germline V gene are MGHRA and YSYEKL. Trimming left V 3 bases short and J 2 bases short, with 14 bases between. The CDR3 contains 17 residues. CDR3 in DNA: TGCGCCAGCAGCCAGGGGGGTCTCAGAACTGGGGCCAACGTCCTGACTTTC. Its protein is CASSQGGLRTGANVLTF.

The genes are TRBV7-9 and TRBJ2-1; 7 bases are a match to TRBD2. CDR1 SEHNR and CDR2 FQNEAQ come from the germline V gene (reference sequence). The junction had 13 bases not matched to a gene; V was cut back by 2 bases and J by 0 bases. The CDR3 consists of 19 residues. The CDR3 here is CASSLSFPQQRGSYNEQFF. The CDR3 DNA sequence: TGTGCCAGCAGCTTATCGTTTCCCCAACAGCGGGGCTCCTACAATGAGCAGTTCTTC.